The rows below give T cell receptor beta chains drawn from one sample of a study of blood T cells in healthy people across ages. TCRdb passed the 5' RACE reads through MiXCR, listing each CDR3 protein once. Among 1.5 million to 2 million distinct CDR3 sequences listed, roughly 30% were seen once. Sample: blood. The receptor source for this set is a woman between 25 and 40 years old in good health. Both conserved end residues are part of each CDR3. Each record gives: V gene, J gene, CDR3 protein.

v_gene: TRBV5-5
j_gene: TRBJ1-5
CDR3aa: CASARDSNQPQHF

v_gene: TRBV7-9
j_gene: TRBJ1-2
CDR3aa: CASSLGTDSGYTF

v_gene: TRBV7-3
j_gene: TRBJ2-2
CDR3aa: CASSLTVSGTGELFF

v_gene: TRBV12-3/TRBV12-4
j_gene: TRBJ2-3
CDR3aa: CAIIAGPTDTQYF

v_gene: TRBV9
j_gene: TRBJ2-3
CDR3aa: CASGAATGLTDTQYF

v_gene: TRBV6-5
j_gene: TRBJ1-3
CDR3aa: CASSWTGAGNTIYF

v_gene: TRBV20-1
j_gene: TRBJ1-5
CDR3aa: CSAGTGWGSNQPQHF

v_gene: TRBV6-1
j_gene: TRBJ2-5
CDR3aa: CASILSTATYSAETQYF

v_gene: TRBV29-1
j_gene: TRBJ1-1
CDR3aa: CSVTNTEAFF

v_gene: TRBV6-1
j_gene: TRBJ2-5
CDR3aa: CASSDHQGNQETQYF

v_gene: TRBV11-2
j_gene: TRBJ2-1
CDR3aa: CASTMGTSGGNEQFF

v_gene: TRBV24-1
j_gene: NA
CDR3aa: CATWGSSGSSYNEQYF

v_gene: TRBV5-1
j_gene: TRBJ2-1
CDR3aa: CASSLGPGQTNNEQFF

v_gene: TRBV28
j_gene: TRBJ2-6
CDR3aa: CASSSPLHRGGPGANVLTF

v_gene: TRBV3-1
j_gene: NA
CDR3aa: CASSRTGELAENIQYF

v_gene: TRBV20-1
j_gene: TRBJ1-2
CDR3aa: CSASDDSNYGYTF

v_gene: TRBV20-1
j_gene: TRBJ2-1
CDR3aa: CSALADGLEQFF

v_gene: TRBV20-1
j_gene: TRBJ2-1
CDR3aa: CSASGTINEQFF

v_gene: TRBV6-6
j_gene: TRBJ2-3
CDR3aa: CASSIRTGLSTDTQYF

v_gene: TRBV30
j_gene: TRBJ2-7
CDR3aa: CAWRKGYEQYF

v_gene: TRBV20-1
j_gene: TRBJ1-1
CDR3aa: CSAPKEFEAFF

v_gene: TRBV11-3
j_gene: TRBJ2-2
CDR3aa: CASSPAWGDNTGELFF

v_gene: TRBV3-1
j_gene: TRBJ1-1
CDR3aa: CASSRSGGVLSRTFF

v_gene: TRBV7-2
j_gene: TRBJ2-5
CDR3aa: CASSSRGLTGQETQYF

v_gene: TRBV3-1
j_gene: TRBJ2-1
CDR3aa: CASSQYRTGGRDEQFF

v_gene: TRBV27
j_gene: TRBJ1-6
CDR3aa: CAGDSPLHF

v_gene: TRBV5-1
j_gene: TRBJ2-5
CDR3aa: CASSNGDRQETQYF

v_gene: TRBV4-1
j_gene: TRBJ2-2
CDR3aa: CASSQVGINGELFF

v_gene: TRBV7-9
j_gene: TRBJ2-3
CDR3aa: CASTPWASGTDTQYF

v_gene: TRBV20-1
j_gene: TRBJ1-5
CDR3aa: CSATTSGTQNQPQHF

v_gene: TRBV10-2
j_gene: TRBJ2-3
CDR3aa: CASSDLLGTSGTSSTDTQYF

v_gene: TRBV28
j_gene: NA
CDR3aa: CASSDVGTQYF

v_gene: TRBV5-5
j_gene: TRBJ2-2
CDR3aa: CASSAVGGTGELFF

v_gene: TRBV10-3
j_gene: TRBJ1-1
CDR3aa: CAIRSGQGEKNTEAFF

v_gene: TRBV7-7
j_gene: TRBJ2-5
CDR3aa: CASSGSGRAGETQYF

v_gene: TRBV20-1
j_gene: TRBJ1-2
CDR3aa: CSAGSPGTQGGCTF

v_gene: TRBV7-9
j_gene: TRBJ1-1
CDR3aa: CASSLSQENTEAFF

v_gene: TRBV12-3/TRBV12-4
j_gene: TRBJ2-2
CDR3aa: CASSLGGQAGELFF

v_gene: TRBV5-4
j_gene: TRBJ2-7
CDR3aa: CASSPRGGGSYEQYF

v_gene: TRBV20-1
j_gene: TRBJ2-1
CDR3aa: CSATSGRAGNEQFF

v_gene: TRBV12-3/TRBV12-4
j_gene: TRBJ1-1
CDR3aa: CASRSGMANTEAFF